One sample yielded the 18 T cell receptor beta chains listed below, sequenced in a study of blood T cell repertoires in COVID-19. Clones were sequenced by immunoSEQ multiplex PCR, and TCRdb holds only the in-frame ones, with some missing. This table holds around 32,000 clones, more than 80% found once. The sample comprised peripheral blood. These receptors all come from a male donor with active COVID-19.

CDR3 in DNA: TGTGCCAGCAGCCCAGGGAATGGAAACACTGAAGCTTTCTTT. Residues: CASSPGNGNTEAFF. The genes are TRBV2 and TRBJ1-1, with D maybe TRBD1 (5 bases). Germline CDR1 reads SNHLY; CDR2 reads FYNNEI. V gave up 6 bases and J gave up 2 bases, with 13 bases separating them. This CDR3 has 14 residues.

This clone was picked up a small number of times. V is TRBV2 and J is TRBJ1-1, with D perhaps matching TRBD1 (6 bases). V lost 7 bases, J lost 9 bases, and 15 bases lay in between. The V gene's germline CDR1 is SNHLY and CDR2 FYNNEI. The CDR3 is 12 amino acids. In DNA form, the CDR3 reads TGTGCCAGCAAGGGGGGAGGGTATAAAGCTTTCTTT. Protein product: CASKGGGYKAFF.

The V gene is TRBV4-1, the J gene TRBJ1-4; 7 nucleotides line up with TRBD1. Trimming cost V 5 bases and J 5 bases; bases outside gene matches: 8. CDR3 size: 15 residues. Germline V gene lookup returns CDR1 MGHRA and CDR2 YSYEKL. This CDR3 reads CASSTPAGGNEKLFF. In DNA form, the CDR3 reads TGCGCCAGCAGCACTCCAGCAGGGGGAAATGAAAAACTGTTTTTT.

V and J are TRBV5-1 and TRBJ2-2; D may be TRBD1 (6 bases). V was cut by 0 bases and J by 3 bases, with 12 bases left in between. Germline V gives CDR1 SGHRS, CDR2 YFSETQ. The length of the CDR3 is 16 residues. CDR3 loop: CASSLVSGVDTGELFF. DNA of the CDR3: TGCGCCAGCAGCTTGGTATCAGGGGTGGACACCGGGGAGCTGTTTTTT.

The rearrangement links TRBV5-6 to TRBJ2-4; no definite D call. The V and J ends lost 0 bases and 3 bases respectively, with 7 bases between them. The CDR3 loop spans 14 amino acids. From germline, CDR1 is SGHDT and CDR2 YYEEEE. The CDR3 sequence is CASSLGGRKNIQYF. The CDR3 nucleotides read TGTGCCAGCAGCTTGGGAGGTCGCAAAAACATTCAGTACTTC.

The chain recombines TRBV7-2 with TRBJ2-7; TRBD1 agrees at 7 bases. V trimming: 5 bases; J trimming: 5 bases; junction bases outside the gene matches: 15. This CDR3 contains 16 residues. Germline V CDR1 and CDR2: SGHTA, FQGNSA. CDR3 loop: CASSPRPTGLGDEQYF. The CDR3 bases are TGTGCCAGCAGCCCCAGACCGACAGGGCTTGGGGACGAGCAGTACTTC.

The chain recombines TRBV18 with TRBJ1-2, with D perhaps matching TRBD1 (6 bases). CDR1 and CDR2 (germline): KGHSH, LQKENI. Trimming shortened V by 2 bases and J by 3 bases, and 10 bases separated the two germline ends. There are 14 residues in the CDR3. The CDR3 nucleotides are TGTGCCAGCTCACCAGGGGGCAGGGACTATGGCTACACCTTC. It codes for CASSPGGRDYGYTF.

The V gene is TRBV15, the J gene TRBJ2-3, with a weak D call TRBD2 (6 bases). Germline V lookup: CDR1 LNHNV, CDR2 YYDKDF (reference sequence). The CDR3 is made up of 15 amino acids. Trimming removed 0 bases from V and 1 base from J, with 8 bases in between. CDR3 bases: TGTGCCACCAGCAGAGATTCTAGCGGCACAGATACGCAGTATTTT. As protein: CATSRDSSGTDTQYF.

J is TRBJ2-7 and V is TRBV5-5; D is possibly TRBD2 (6 bases). Trimming took off 0 bases at V and 2 bases at J, with 27 bases between the two ends. The CDR3 totals 20 residues. Looked up from germline, CDR1 is SGHKS and CDR2 is YYEKEE (reference sequence). CDR3 residues: CASSLGRPRKRTDYTYEQYF. In DNA, the CDR3 is TGTGCCAGCAGCTTGGGCCGCCCCCGAAAACGGACGGACTACACCTACGAGCAGTACTTC.

CDR3 residues: CASSGQGTNYGYTF. The CDR3 nucleotides read TGTGCCAGTAGCGGACAGGGGACTAACTATGGCTACACCTTC. This chain connects TRBV19 to TRBJ1-2; 9 nucleotides align to TRBD1. The J segment lost 0 bases and the V segment lost 6 bases, leaving 2 bases of the junction unmatched. Germline loops: CDR1 LNHDA, CDR2 SQIVND (reference sequence). The CDR3 is 14 amino acids.

V gene TRBV27 combines with J gene TRBJ2-1, with a possible D match to TRBD1 (6 bases). The CDR3 loop spans 12 amino acids. Trimming stripped 3 bases from V and 10 bases from J, with 10 bases between. From germline, CDR1 is MNHEY and CDR2 SMNVEV (reference sequence). The CDR3 here is CASSLWGREQFF. CDR3 sequence (DNA): TGTGCCAGCAGTTTGTGGGGGCGCGAGCAGTTCTTC.

This chain joins TRBV7-6 and TRBJ2-5, with D maybe TRBD2 (6 bases). V lost 3 bases, J lost 4 bases, and 6 bases lay in between. CDR3 length: 12 residues. CDR1 SGHVS and CDR2 FNYEAQ come from the germline V gene. CDR3 nucleotides: TGTGCCAGCAGCTTGCGGGGAGAGACCCAGTACTTC. Its translation: CASSLRGETQYF.

The rearrangement uses TRBV5-5 and TRBJ2-3; the match to TRBD2 covers 13 bases. The CDR3 length is 17 residues. CDR1 and CDR2 from the germline V gene are SGHKS and YYEKEE (reference sequence). V shed 3 bases and J 3 bases; nucleotides not matched to a gene: 7. The CDR3 region has the DNA TGTGCCAGCAGCTCCTTACTAGCGGGGGGGCGGACAGATACGCAGTATTTT. Translation gives CASSSLLAGGRTDTQYF.

The DNA of the CDR3 is TGTGCCACCAGCAGAGACATCCGGGGGGGCTCTGAAGCTTTCTTT. It encodes CATSRDIRGGSEAFF. J is TRBJ1-1 and V is TRBV15; weak D call: TRBD1 (6 bases). The ends were cut back, 0 bases at V and 6 bases at J, with 14 bases in the middle. Germline CDR1 is LNHNV and CDR2 is YYDKDF (reference sequence). CDR3 size: 15 residues.

CDR3 nucleotides: TGTGCCGGTAGCGGGGGGCCGGACACCGGGGAGCTGTTTTTT. This encodes CAGSGGPDTGELFF. J is TRBJ2-2 and V is TRBV7-6, with 10 bases fitting TRBD2. V was clipped by 11 bases and J by 3 bases; unmatched bases: 6. Germline lookup yields CDR1 SGHVS and CDR2 FNYEAQ. The CDR3 contains 14 residues.

This clone appeared a single time. This chain links TRBV5-5 with TRBJ1-4; TRBD1 is a possible D gene (6 bases). V lost 2 bases, J lost 8 bases, and 13 bases lay in between. CDR1 SGHKS and CDR2 YYEKEE come from the germline V gene (reference sequence). The CDR3 is 14 amino acids. This chain's CDR3 is CASSFFQGNEKLFF. The CDR3 DNA follows: TGTGCCAGCAGCTTTTTCCAGGGGAACGAAAAACTGTTTTTT.

The chain carries TRBV6-5 and TRBJ1-2; 9 bases are shared with TRBD1. CDR3 length equals 14 residues. The germline CDR1 and CDR2 sequences are MNHEY and SVGAGI. V lost 2 bases to trimming and J lost 8 bases; unmatched junction nucleotides: 6. The CDR3 DNA is TGTGCCAGCAGTTACACGGGACAGGGCCAAGGCTACACCTTC. As protein: CASSYTGQGQGYTF.

The chain combines TRBV5-4 with TRBJ2-1; 8 bases are a match to TRBD2. CDR1 is SGHNT and CDR2 is YYREEE in the germline V gene (reference sequence). CDR3 length: 14 amino acids. V lost 2 bases, J lost 3 bases, and 1 base stayed unmatched. CDR3: CASSFGGGYNEQFF. CDR3 in DNA: TGTGCCAGCAGCTTCGGGGGGGGCTACAATGAGCAGTTCTTC.